Shown below are 27 T cell receptor beta chains from a single sample sequenced in a study of CD8 T cells in Susac syndrome. The authors reverse transcribed roughly 0.5 to 1 ug RNA with random hexamers. TCRdb used MiXCR to reprocess the immunoSEQ multiplex PCR reads, holding one entry per CDR3 protein. The data hold 150,000 to 200,000 distinct CDR3 sequences, with 94% observed a single time. The sequenced sample consisted of CD4+ T cells from PBMCs. These receptors all stem from a human donor with Susac syndrome.

The J gene is TRBJ2-5, the V gene TRBV4-2, with 11 bases lining up with TRBD2. V shed 1 base, J shed 5 bases, and the junction held 6 bases outside the gene matches. Looked up from germline, CDR1 is LGHNA and CDR2 is YNFKEQ. The length of the CDR3 is 16 residues. DNA of the CDR3: TGTGCCAGCAGCCAAGTGGCTAGCGGGGGGATGGAGACCCAGTACTTC. This encodes CASSQVASGGMETQYF.

The chain combines TRBV5-6 with TRBJ2-5; 12 positions agree with TRBD2. The ends lost 0 bases at V and 5 bases at J; junction bases unmatched: 8. The CDR3 is made up of 17 amino acids. Germline V lookup: CDR1 SGHDT, CDR2 YYEEEE. The CDR3 here is CASSLDSLAGGLETQYF. The CDR3, as DNA: TGTGCCAGCAGCTTGGATTCCCTAGCGGGGGGGCTTGAGACCCAGTACTTC. The full variable domain, completed using reference TRBV5-6 and TRBJ2-5, is DAGVTQSPTHLIKTRGQQVTLRCSPKSGHDTVSWYQQALGQGPQFIFQYYEEEERQRGNFPDRFSGHQFPNYSSELNVNALLLGDSALYLCASSLDSLAGGLETQYFGPGTRLLVL.

This chain links TRBV13 with TRBJ2-2; tentative D call: TRBD1 (5 bases). Per germline, CDR1 PRHDT and CDR2 FYEKMQ (reference sequence). The CDR3 is 13 residues long. The ends were cut back, 8 bases at V and 6 bases at J, with 13 bases in the middle. In DNA, the CDR3 is TGTGCCAGCCACAGTAGGGGCGCCGGGGAGCTGTTTTTT. Translation gives CASHSRGAGELFF.

The chain carries TRBV12-3 or TRBV12-4 and TRBJ2-4; D remains unclear. CDR3 length: 14 residues. V lost 4 bases to trimming and J lost 6 bases, with 13 bases between them. Here the CDR3 DNA reads TGTGCCAGCAGTTCCCTCGCCCTGGGAAACATTCAGTACTTC. It is translated as CASSSLALGNIQYF.

V usage is TRBV7-9 and J usage is TRBJ2-1; 8 bases are a match to TRBD2. CDR3 length: 16 amino acids. The germline gives CDR1 SEHNR, CDR2 FQNEAQ (reference sequence). After removal of 8 bases from V and 0 bases from J, the junction contained 9 bases not matched to a gene. The CDR3 region is CASRILAGSSYNEQFF. The CDR3 DNA follows: TGTGCCAGCCGGATTTTAGCGGGGAGCTCCTACAATGAGCAGTTCTTC. The full variable domain, rest sourced from reference TRBV7-9 and TRBJ2-1, is DTGVSQNPRHKITKRGQNVTFRCDPISEHNRLYWYRQTLGQGPEFLTYFQNEAQLEKSRLLSDRFSAERPKGSFSTLEIQRTEQGDSAMYLCASRILAGSSYNEQFFGPGTRLTVL.

This clonotype was recorded once. The J gene is TRBJ1-2, the V gene TRBV20-1; no clear D. The CDR3 extends over 13 amino acids. Looked up from germline, CDR1 is DFQATT and CDR2 is SNEGSKA (reference sequence). Trimming cost V 5 bases and J 4 bases, with 14 bases left between them. The CDR3 DNA sequence: TGCAGTGCTCGGGTCCTGTTCGGCTATGGCTACACCTTC. Its translation: CSARVLFGYGYTF.

The V call is TRBV5-1, the J call TRBJ2-7; D remains ambiguous. Trimming shortened V by 4 bases and J by 5 bases, and 22 bases separated the two germline ends. This CDR3 contains 16 residues. Germline assignment: CDR1 SGHRS and CDR2 YFSETQ. CDR3 in DNA: TGCGCCAGCAGCCCCCCTCGCGGTCCGGGCCCAAACGAGCAGTACTTC. It yields the protein CASSPPRGPGPNEQYF.

The gene calls are TRBV12-3 or TRBV12-4 and TRBJ1-2; no reliable D call. V lost 2 bases and J 7 bases, leaving 8 bases between the germline ends. The CDR3 sequence is 12 residues long. The CDR3: CASSLPPAGYTF. The CDR3 DNA reads TGTGCCAGCAGTTTACCCCCGGCTGGCTACACCTTC.

The J gene is TRBJ1-4, the V gene TRBV5-1; 7 nucleotides match TRBD1. V lost 5 bases to trimming and J lost 6 bases; unmatched junction nucleotides: 4. Germline V gives CDR1 SGHRS, CDR2 YFSETQ. The length of the CDR3 is 13 residues. CDR3 region: CASSVGGYEKLFF. In DNA form, the CDR3 reads TGCGCCAGCAGTGTAGGGGGCTATGAAAAACTGTTTTTT.

The sample holds a few counts of this clonotype. The rearrangement uses TRBV6-1 and TRBJ2-4; D not resolved. The V gene's germline CDR1 is MNHNS and CDR2 SASEGT. V lost 0 bases to trimming and J lost 9 bases, with 9 bases between them. This CDR3 has 13 residues. The CDR3 spells CASSEAHWGIQYF. The CDR3, as DNA: TGTGCCAGCAGTGAAGCTCACTGGGGCATTCAGTACTTC.

The chain uses TRBV4-2 and TRBJ2-1, with 8 bases aligning to TRBD1. The V gene's germline CDR1 is LGHNA and CDR2 YNFKEQ. CDR3 length: 16 amino acids. J lost 2 bases, V lost 0 bases, and 3 bases had no gene match. In nucleotides, the CDR3 is TGTGCCAGCAGCCAAGAAGGGACAGGAGCCTACAATGAGCAGTTCTTC. It specifies CASSQEGTGAYNEQFF.

V gene TRBV30 combines with J gene TRBJ2-4; D ambiguous. Trimming left V 5 bases short and J 0 bases short, with 11 bases between. This CDR3 spans 14 amino acids. Germline lookup yields CDR1 GTSNPN and CDR2 SVGIG (reference sequence). The CDR3 loop is CAWGGPLAKNIQYF. The CDR3 coding sequence is TGTGCCTGGGGTGGCCCCCTAGCCAAAAACATTCAGTACTTC.

The chain combines TRBV5-5 with TRBJ1-2; the D is unclear. CDR3 length: 17 amino acids. V lost 2 bases, J lost 8 bases, and 25 bases lay in between. CDR1 SGHKS and CDR2 YYEKEE come from the germline V gene (reference sequence). CDR3 bases: TGTGCCAGCAGCTTCTTCCACTCAGGATCTACGGGATGGGGCTACACCTTC. It codes for CASSFFHSGSTGWGYTF.

The chain uses TRBV9 and TRBJ1-1; 8 nucleotides match TRBD1. CDR1 and CDR2 from the germline V gene are SGDLS and YYNGEE. Germline trimming cut 3 bases from V and 1 base from J; bases unmatched to any gene: 5. CDR3 length: 15 residues. This CDR3 is CASSATDRENTEAFF. CDR3 in DNA: TGTGCCAGCAGCGCAACGGACAGGGAGAACACTGAAGCTTTCTTT. Complete variable domain (other parts from reference TRBV9 and TRBJ1-1): DSGVTQTPKHLITATGQRVTLRCSPRSGDLSVYWYQQSLDQGLQFLIQYYNGEERAKGNILERFSAQQFPDLHSELNLSSLELGDSALYFCASSATDRENTEAFFGQGTRLTVV.

The chain has TRBV4-2 and TRBJ2-1; 7 bases agree with TRBD2. V lost 0 bases and J lost 5; bases outside the gene matches: 7. CDR3 size: 16 residues. Per the germline V gene, CDR1 is LGHNA and CDR2 is YNFKEQ. This CDR3 reads CASSQDLLGGNNEQFF. The CDR3 coding sequence is TGTGCCAGCAGCCAAGATCTTTTGGGGGGGAACAATGAGCAGTTCTTC.

The CDR3 nucleotides are TGCAGTGCTAGCCTAGCGGGGCTCACAGATACGCAGTATTTT. Amino acids: CSASLAGLTDTQYF. The rearrangement links TRBV20-1 to TRBJ2-3; 9 nucleotides line up with TRBD2. Germline assignment: CDR1 DFQATT and CDR2 SNEGSKA (reference sequence). This CDR3 spans 14 amino acids. J was trimmed by 2 bases and V by 3 bases; bases with no gene match: 3.

The J gene is TRBJ2-1, the V gene TRBV6-6; D gene ambiguous. Per germline, CDR1 MNHNY and CDR2 SVGAGI (reference sequence). Trimming shortened V by 7 bases and J by 6 bases, and 7 bases separated the two germline ends. The CDR3 is 11 amino acids. The CDR3 nucleotides are TGTGCCAGCAAGGTTTCCAATGAGCAGTTCTTC. It specifies CASKVSNEQFF.

This chain links TRBV6-6 with TRBJ2-2; 9 nucleotides agree with TRBD1. V trimming: 6 bases; J trimming: 2 bases; junction bases outside the gene matches: 7. The CDR3 consists of 16 residues. CDR1 is MNHNY and CDR2 is SVGAGI in the germline V gene (reference sequence). The CDR3 sequence is CASRPQGAQNTGELFF. CDR3 bases: TGTGCCAGCAGGCCACAGGGGGCGCAAAACACCGGGGAGCTGTTTTTT.

This clonotype occurred a few times. The chain combines TRBV6-5 with TRBJ1-1; D gene unclear. Trimming pared 5 bases from V and 1 base from J, leaving 5 bases between. Germline V lookup: CDR1 MNHEY, CDR2 SVGAGI. The CDR3 consists of 12 residues. CDR3 sequence reads: CASSPGNTEAFF. CDR3 DNA: TGTGCCAGCAGTCCCGGGAACACTGAAGCTTTCTTT.

The chain employs TRBV7-2 and TRBJ2-5; D remains unclear. Germline V CDR1 and CDR2: SGHTA, FQGNSA. The CDR3 has 13 amino acids. The ends were cut back, 2 bases at V and 2 bases at J, with 6 bases in the middle. The CDR3 DNA reads TGTGCCAGCAGCTTATACCGTCAAGAGACCCAGTACTTC. Amino acid sequence: CASSLYRQETQYF.

This clonotype appeared a single time. The J gene is TRBJ2-7, the V gene TRBV5-1; a possible D gene is TRBD2 (5 bases). The germline CDR1 and CDR2 sequences are SGHRS and YFSETQ. The CDR3 covers 12 residues. With 4 bases removed from V and 5 bases from J, the gap between germline ends came to 10 bases. CDR3 loop: CASSPPGDEQYF. CDR3 sequence (DNA): TGCGCCAGCAGCCCCCCCGGGGACGAGCAGTACTTC.

The chain is built from TRBV5-1 and TRBJ1-2; no clear D. Germline V gene sequence: CDR1 SGHRS, CDR2 YFSETQ. This CDR3 spans 14 amino acids. With 0 bases removed from V and 4 bases from J, the gap between germline ends came to 10 bases. This chain's CDR3 is CASSLDDSIYGYTF. Here the CDR3 DNA reads TGCGCCAGCAGCTTGGACGACTCGATCTATGGCTACACCTTC.

The rearrangement uses TRBV7-6 and TRBJ2-7, with D perhaps TRBD1 (6 bases). The CDR3 is 16 amino acids. Between the trimmed V and J ends, which lost 5 bases and 4 bases, there was a span of 21 bases. Germline CDR1 reads SGHVS; CDR2 reads FNYEAQ. The CDR3 DNA is TGTGCCAGCAGCCCACTTCAGGGGAAGGCCCCTTACGAGCAGTACTTC. Translated: CASSPLQGKAPYEQYF.

This chain connects TRBV3-1 to TRBJ1-2, with D unresolved. V was cut by 2 bases and J by 5 bases, with 6 bases left in between. The CDR3 loop spans 12 amino acids. CDR1 is LGHDT, CDR2 YNNKEL, per germline (reference sequence). In DNA, the CDR3 is TGTGCCAGCAGCCAATTGGGGTATGGCTACACCTTC. This codes for CASSQLGYGYTF.

The sample holds one count of this clonotype. The chain joins TRBV25-1 to TRBJ2-5, with D maybe TRBD1 (5 bases). With 1 base removed from V and 4 bases from J, the gap between germline ends came to 13 bases. This CDR3 is 15 amino acids long. Germline assignment: CDR1 MGHDK and CDR2 SYGVNS. CDR3 sequence reads: CASSESRQLGETQYF. The CDR3 nucleotides read TGTGCCAGCAGTGAATCCCGACAGCTTGGAGAGACCCAGTACTTC.

V and J are TRBV13 and TRBJ2-3; TRBD2 matches at 10 bases. V trimming: 0 bases; J trimming: 6 bases; junction bases outside the gene matches: 9. From germline, CDR1 is PRHDT and CDR2 FYEKMQ (reference sequence). This CDR3 comprises 17 residues. CDR3 nucleotide sequence: TGTGCCAGCAGCTTAGGCCGAGAGCGGGGGGGCCTCGATACGCAGTATTTT. This translates into CASSLGRERGGLDTQYF.

The V and J genes are TRBV29-1 and TRBJ1-1, with a weak D call TRBD1 (5 bases). The CDR3 length is 13 residues. CDR1 is SQVTM, CDR2 ANQGSEA, per germline. V was clipped by 4 bases and J by 0 bases, with 9 bases between them. Written as DNA, the CDR3 is TGCAGCGTTGTAGTACAGGTGAACACTGAAGCTTTCTTT. This translates into CSVVVQVNTEAFF. The variable domain in full, completed from reference TRBV29-1 and TRBJ1-1, reads SAVISQKPSRDICQRGTSLTIQCQVDSQVTMMFWYRQQPGQSLTLIATANQGSEATYESGFVIDKFPISRPNLTFSTLTVSNMSPEDSSIYLCSVVVQVNTEAFFGQGTRLTVV.